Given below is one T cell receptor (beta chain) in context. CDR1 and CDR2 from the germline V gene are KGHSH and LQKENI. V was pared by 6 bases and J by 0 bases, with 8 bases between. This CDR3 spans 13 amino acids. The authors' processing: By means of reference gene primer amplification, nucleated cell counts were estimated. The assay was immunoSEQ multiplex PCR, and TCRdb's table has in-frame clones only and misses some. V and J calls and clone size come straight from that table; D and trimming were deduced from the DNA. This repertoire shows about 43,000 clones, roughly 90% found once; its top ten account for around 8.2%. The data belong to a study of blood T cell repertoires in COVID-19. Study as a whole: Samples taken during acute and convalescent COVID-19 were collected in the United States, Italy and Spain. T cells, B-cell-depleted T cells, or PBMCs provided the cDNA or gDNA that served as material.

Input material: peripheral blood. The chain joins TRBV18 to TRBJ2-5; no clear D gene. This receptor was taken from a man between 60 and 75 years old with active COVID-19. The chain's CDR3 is CASSTDYQETQYF. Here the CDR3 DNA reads TGTGCCAGCTCTACTGACTACCAAGAGACCCAGTACTTC.